The next 11 T cell receptor beta chains were all read from a single sample in a study of cytomegalovirus exposure and HLA in healthy donors. Assay used: immunoSEQ multiplex PCR; TCRdb lists only in-frame clones, some missing. The top ten hold 1.1% of the sample, which has 89,000 or so clones, approximately 93% seen once. Sequenced sample: PBMCs. These receptors came from a woman in her 30s in good health and CMV-seropositive.

V usage is TRBV14 and J usage is TRBJ1-1; 8 bases match TRBD1. J lost 12 bases, V lost 6 bases, and 6 bases had no gene match. The CDR3 has 11 residues. CDR1 SGHDN and CDR2 FVKESK come from the germline V gene. For the CDR3, the DNA is TGTGCCAGCAGTCAGACAGGGGTTCCTTTCTTT. Translating it yields CASSQTGVPFF.

The rearrangement uses TRBV27 and TRBJ2-2; D not resolved. Germline assignment: CDR1 MNHEY and CDR2 SMNVEV (reference sequence). The CDR3 extends over 16 amino acids. Trimming stripped 2 bases from V and 2 bases from J, with 12 bases between. The DNA of the CDR3 is TGTGCCAGCAGTTTAGCGGAAATAACTAACACCGGGGAGCTGTTTTTT. As protein: CASSLAEITNTGELFF.

The V call is TRBV15, the J call TRBJ2-5; 12 nucleotides match TRBD1. V lost 1 base, J lost 3 bases, and 3 bases stayed unmatched. Germline CDR1 reads LNHNV; CDR2 reads YYDKDF (reference sequence). The CDR3 totals 16 residues. CDR3 protein: CATSRAGTGGEETQYF. The CDR3 nucleotides read TGTGCCACCAGCAGAGCTGGGACAGGGGGCGAAGAGACCCAGTACTTC.

The rearrangement joins TRBV11-2 to TRBJ1-4; possible D gene TRBD1, 5 bases. Germline CDR1 is SGHAT and CDR2 is FQNNGV. The CDR3 loop spans 17 amino acids. The ends were cut back, 1 base at V and 2 bases at J, with 14 bases in the middle. The DNA of the CDR3 is TGTGCCAGCAGCTTAGTGCCAGGGTGGTTTACTAATGAAAAACTGTTTTTT. Protein product: CASSLVPGWFTNEKLFF.

The chain joins TRBV28 to TRBJ2-5; TRBD2 is a possible D gene (7 bases). The germline CDR1 and CDR2 sequences are MDHEN and SYDVKM. The V and J ends lost 8 bases and 8 bases respectively, with 15 bases between them. This CDR3 is built from 12 residues. For the CDR3, the DNA is TGTGCCAGCCGAACATCGGGGGGCACCCAGTACTTC. Protein product: CASRTSGGTQYF.

This CDR3 reads CASSLVGTSEQYF. The DNA of the CDR3 is TGTGCCAGCAGCTTAGTAGGGACTAGCGAGCAGTACTTC. The chain uses TRBV7-9 and TRBJ2-7; TRBD2 agrees at 8 bases. V shed 1 base, J shed 6 bases, and the junction held 2 bases outside the gene matches. CDR3 length equals 13 residues. Germline V gives CDR1 SEHNR, CDR2 FQNEAQ (reference sequence).

J is TRBJ2-1 and V is TRBV18; 12 positions agree with TRBD1. The CDR3 contains 17 residues. V lost 0 bases and J lost 7; bases outside the gene matches: 7. Germline CDR1 reads KGHSH; CDR2 reads LQKENI. The CDR3: CASSPPKGQGASNEQFF. In DNA, the CDR3 is TGTGCCAGCTCACCACCTAAGGGACAGGGGGCAAGTAATGAGCAGTTCTTC.

This rearrangement joins TRBV28 to TRBJ1-2; tentatively, D is TRBD1 (5 bases). Trimming took off 5 bases at V and 4 bases at J, with 20 bases between the two ends. Germline CDR1 is MDHEN and CDR2 is SYDVKM. The CDR3 runs 16 residues. The CDR3 DNA reads TGTGCCAGCAGTCCCCGCCGGCCGACAGCTACCTATGGCTACACCTTC. It yields the protein CASSPRRPTATYGYTF.

V usage is TRBV30 and J usage is TRBJ2-1; 9 positions agree with TRBD2. Germline lookup yields CDR1 GTSNPN and CDR2 SVGIG (reference sequence). J lost 6 bases, V lost 2 bases, and 5 bases had no gene match. The length of the CDR3 is 14 residues. The CDR3 DNA sequence: TGTGCCTGGAGTACCGCGGGACTAGCCAATGAGCAGTTCTTC. Amino acids: CAWSTAGLANEQFF.

DNA of the CDR3: TGTGCCAGCAGTTTAGAGGGGGGGGGAATCCAAGAGACCCAGTACTTC. Residues: CASSLEGGGIQETQYF. The rearrangement uses TRBV28 and TRBJ2-5, with a possible D match to TRBD2 (7 bases). The CDR3 runs 16 residues. Germline V gene data show CDR1 as MDHEN and CDR2 as SYDVKM. The V end lost 2 bases, the J end lost 1 base, and 14 bases lay between the germline ends.

The chain is built from TRBV4-1 and TRBJ2-1; 11 bases match TRBD2. V lost 2 bases and J lost 8; bases outside the gene matches: 8. The CDR3 loop spans 16 amino acids. Germline-derived CDR1 and CDR2 are MGHRA and YSYEKL. The chain's CDR3 is CASSQRLAGGVYEQFF. CDR3 nucleotides: TGCGCCAGCAGCCAACGTTTAGCGGGAGGGGTCTATGAGCAGTTCTTC.